This record covers a single T cell receptor beta chain. Antigen: not known. Per sample, 100,000 or so TCR templates underwent assay. Generated by immunoSEQ multiplex PCR, the TCRdb table keeps only in-frame clones and is missing some. The table lists over 95,000 clones, over 85% of them singletons, with roughly 0.17% in the top ten. The data were taken from a study of siplizumab effects on memory and regulatory T cells. Study-wide findings and caveats: Apparently key alloresponse contributors, naive T cells also seemed more diverse than memory cells.

The CDR3 sequence is 13 residues long. The V and J ends lost 7 bases and 5 bases respectively, with 14 bases between them. From germline, CDR1 is MGHRA and CDR2 YSYEKL. This receptor was taken from a human donor in good health. Sequencing used non-Treg CD4+ T cells sorted from blood. The chain carries TRBV4-1 and TRBJ1-2; D remains unclear. CDR3 DNA: TGCGCCAGCATGGGCGTAGAAGGGTATGGCTACACCTTC. Its translation: CASMGVEGYGYTF.